The 3 T cell receptor beta chains below all came from one sample that was sequenced in a study of monozygotic twins with inflammatory bowel disease. Reprocessing the 5' RACE reads, TCRdb reports a single entry for every CDR3 protein and omits DNA. The sample shows nearly 450,000 distinct CDR3 sequences, and approximately 2.4% sits with its ten largest clones. The sequenced sample was blood. Every receptor here comes from a human donor with ulcerative colitis or Crohn's disease, or a healthy co-twin of an affected twin (not recorded which).

The chain links TRBV24-1 to TRBJ1-5. The CDR3 is made up of 12 amino acids. Germline CDR1 and CDR2: KGHDR and SFDVKD. The CDR3: CATSDLNQPQHF.

The chain carries TRBV9 and TRBJ1-1; lacking DNA, the TRBD1 call made by TCRdb goes unchecked. This CDR3 has 17 amino acids. Germline V gene data show CDR1 as SGDLS and CDR2 as YYNGEE. The CDR3 region is CASSVGLGQGRNTEAFF.

This chain uses TRBV5-6 with TRBJ2-7; TCRdb's D call of TRBD2 is untestable without DNA. Germline CDR1 reads SGHDT; CDR2 reads YYEEEE. CDR3 length equals 14 residues. CDR3 sequence: CASSHRNSVHEQYF.